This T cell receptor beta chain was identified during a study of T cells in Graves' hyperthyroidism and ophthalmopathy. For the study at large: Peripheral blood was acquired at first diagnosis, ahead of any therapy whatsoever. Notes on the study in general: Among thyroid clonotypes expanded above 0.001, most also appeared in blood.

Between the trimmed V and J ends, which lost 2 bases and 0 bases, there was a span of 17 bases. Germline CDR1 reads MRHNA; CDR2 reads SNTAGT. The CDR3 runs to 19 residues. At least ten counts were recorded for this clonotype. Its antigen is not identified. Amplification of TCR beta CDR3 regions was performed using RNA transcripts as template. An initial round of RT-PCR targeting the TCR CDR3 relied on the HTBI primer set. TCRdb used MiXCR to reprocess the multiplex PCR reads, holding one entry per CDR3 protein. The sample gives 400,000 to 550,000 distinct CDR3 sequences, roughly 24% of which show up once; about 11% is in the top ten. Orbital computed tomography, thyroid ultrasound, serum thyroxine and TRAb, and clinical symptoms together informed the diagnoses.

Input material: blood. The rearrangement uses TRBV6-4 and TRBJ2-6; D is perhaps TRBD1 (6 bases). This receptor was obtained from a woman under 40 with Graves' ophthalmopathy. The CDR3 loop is CASSDPPGRGRSGANVLTF. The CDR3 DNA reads TGTGCCAGCAGTGACCCCCCAGGCAGGGGCCGCTCTGGGGCCAACGTCCTGACTTTC.